This TCR beta chain was captured in a study of T-cell memory formation after mild COVID-19 (dated by TCRdb to 2020 to 2023). Some background on the complete study: Most TCR sequence clusters were specific to one of the two donors. In a couple of donors, T-cell clones that expanded and contracted after mild COVID-19 were tracked by sequencing TCRalpha and TCRbeta repertoires over time. Two young, previously healthy adult volunteers made up the cohort, one male and one female.

Relative to germline, V is missing 5 bases and J is missing 11 bases, with 7 bases of the junction outside any gene match. The CDR3 covers 14 residues, taking in both the cysteine and the phenylalanine. The sequence is cut down to CDR3 DNA, 42 bases in frame from base 1. CDR1 and CDR2 are read off the germline V gene (reference sequence) as SEHNR and FQNEAQ. Study-level results and caveats: Clones that contracted from day 15 to 85 showed balanced CD4/CD8 phenotypes, whereas a second wave of clones that expanded from day 15 to 37 leaned towards CD4+. Contracting CD4+ clones appeared mostly in the CM and EM memory subsets, whereas CD8+ clones were enriched in EMRA. The detection of some responding clones in pre-infection memory suggests that pre-existing cross-reactive memory T cells joined the SARS-CoV-2 response. Only a couple of mild cases were covered in the study, and larger cohorts including severe cases with pre-infection samples were considered necessary. Whether the second-wave clones peaking on day 37 were SARS-CoV-2 specific was not confirmed.

Notes on this clonotype: Its antigen remains undetermined. No base quality values were provided; no much bigger clone lies one nucleotide off.

Sequenced on an Illumina NovaSeq 6000. TCRalpha and TCRbeta cDNA libraries were built by 5'RACE with constant-segment primers, adding sample barcodes and unique molecular identifiers. Trizol reagent was used to extract RNA from every sample. The libraries were amplified in two PCR steps, and the second step added a second sample barcode and Illumina TruSeq adapters. Sequencing of the libraries was done on an Illumina NovaSeq, producing 2 x 150 bp paired-end reads. Per the source publication's procedure: The reads were demultiplexed and collapsed into UMI-guided consensus sequences using migec v1.2.7. With mixcr v2.1.11, UMI consensuses were aligned to TRA and TRB V and J templates and assembled into clonotypes. Clonotypes were classified as expanded or contracted when called significant by both edgeR and NoisET, with noise models trained on biological replicates. For edgeR calls, a false discovery rate-adjusted p below 0.01 and a log2 fold-change threshold of 1 were applied. As an exploratory analysis of dynamics, max-normalized trajectories of the 1000 most abundant clonotypes were examined with PCA combined with hierarchical clustering. The CD4 or CD8 phenotype of responding clones was assigned using the separately sequenced CD4+ and CD8+ repertoires. Clones were called with MiXCR by TCRdb after fastp trimmed the public reads at Q25, and only in-frame beta chains were retained. For every CDR3 protein sequence, its rows merge into one entry that carries the most common genes and DNA. TCRdb, rather than the study authors, made the V and J calls. The sample has 75,000 to 95,000 distinct CDR3 sequences on record, less than 15% of them singletons. Together, the top ten hold 39% of the sample.

Ficoll-Paque density gradient centrifugation was used to isolate PBMCs. The chain joins TRBV7-9 to TRBJ1-6; TRBD1 matches 9 bases in the middle. This TCR was recovered from a man between 18 and 35 years old who had mild COVID-19 (a few samples of this study predate the infection). The sample titles of this study are shuffled in the database, so cell type and time point are left out; the donor was told from shared clones. The sequencing sample was made of PBMCs or a T cell subset sorted from them (not recorded which). This receptor carries the CDR3 CASSGQGIRPPLHF. The DNA is TGTGCCAGCAGCGGACAGGGGATTCGGCCACCCCTCCACTTT.